This TCR beta chain derives from a study of T cells in Graves' hyperthyroidism and ophthalmopathy. Study results and limitations: Blood also held most thyroid clonotypes expanded beyond 0.001.

Germline lookup yields CDR1 MNHEY and CDR2 SVGEGT. The CDR3 is made up of 16 amino acids. V was shortened by 2 bases and J by 0 bases, with 11 bases between the two germline ends. There are a few counts of this clonotype. No antigen is known for it. PBMCs were sourced from around 10 ml fresh peripheral blood. What was amplified from RNA transcripts were TCR beta CDR3 regions. During a first-round RT-PCR of the TCR CDR3, the HTBI primer set was used. One entry per CDR3 protein results from TCRdb running MiXCR on the multiplex PCR reads. The sample consists of under 800,000 distinct CDR3 sequences, 14% of them appearing once.

Sequences were obtained from blood. The gene calls are TRBV6-2 or TRBV6-3 and TRBJ2-4; tentative D call: TRBD2 (6 bases). The receptor was derived from a woman aged 18-35 years with Graves' hyperthyroidism. The CDR3 coding sequence is TGTGCCAGCAGTTACGGTAGCGGAGGAGCCAAAAACATTCAGTACTTC. This translates into CASSYGSGGAKNIQYF.